The rows below give T cell receptor beta chains drawn from one sample of a study of blood T cell repertoires in COVID-19. Assay used: immunoSEQ multiplex PCR; TCRdb lists only in-frame clones, some missing. The data hold around 47,000 clones, with more than 75% observed a single time. Sequenced input: peripheral blood. All receptors derive from a man aged 45-60 years with active COVID-19. CDR3s include the opening cysteine and the closing phenylalanine or tryptophan. D genes are given only for firm matches. The size field is filled for only some rows; it gives once, few, many or a size class.

CDR3 DNA: TGTGCCAGTAGTATCGGACAGGCTAAAAACATTCAGTACTTC
CDR3 protein: CASSIGQAKNIQYF
J gene: TRBJ2-4
V gene: TRBV19
D gene: TRBD1
clone size: -
CDR3 length: 14

CDR3 DNA: TGTGCCAGCAGTTACGGGGACAGGGAGCCCCCCTATGGCTACACCTTC
CDR3 protein: CASSYGDREPPYGYTF
J gene: TRBJ1-2
V gene: TRBV6-5
D gene: TRBD1
clone size: -
CDR3 length: 16

CDR3 DNA: TGTGCCAGCAGCCCTGAGTGGGCAGGGGGATTAGATACGCAGTATTTT
CDR3 protein: CASSPEWAGGLDTQYF
J gene: TRBJ2-3
V gene: TRBV9
D gene: TRBD1
clone size: -
CDR3 length: 16

CDR3 DNA: TGTGCCAGCAGCCAAGCCCGGGAGCAGTACTTC
CDR3 protein: CASSQAREQYF
J gene: TRBJ2-7
V gene: TRBV4-2
D gene: -
clone size: -
CDR3 length: 11

CDR3 DNA: TGTGCCACCAGCAGAGATCCAAGGGGGCCAGGAAACACCATATATTTT
CDR3 protein: CATSRDPRGPGNTIYF
J gene: TRBJ1-3
V gene: TRBV15
D gene: TRBD1
clone size: -
CDR3 length: 16

CDR3 DNA: TGCGCCAGCAGCCAAGCTACGGCGGGGGGGCCTTATGAGCAGTTCTTC
CDR3 protein: CASSQATAGGPYEQFF
J gene: TRBJ2-1
V gene: TRBV4-1
D gene: TRBD2
clone size: -
CDR3 length: 16

CDR3 DNA: TGTGCCAGCAGCCCACAGGGACGGAGCAATCAGCCCCAGCATTTT
CDR3 protein: CASSPQGRSNQPQHF
J gene: TRBJ1-5
V gene: TRBV9
D gene: -
clone size: -
CDR3 length: 15

CDR3 DNA: TGTGCCAGCAGCTTATCGGCTCCAGGGGGTGAGCAGTACTTC
CDR3 protein: CASSLSAPGGEQYF
J gene: TRBJ2-7
V gene: TRBV7-9
D gene: TRBD1
clone size: few
CDR3 length: 14

CDR3 DNA: TGCAGCGTCGGTAGTGGTTCGCCTGATACGCAGTATTTT
CDR3 protein: CSVGSGSPDTQYF
J gene: TRBJ2-3
V gene: TRBV29-1
D gene: -
clone size: -
CDR3 length: 13

CDR3 DNA: TGTGCCAGCAGTTTTATCGGAGGGGGGACAGACAATTCACCCCTCCACTTT
CDR3 protein: CASSFIGGGTDNSPLHF
J gene: TRBJ1-6
V gene: TRBV28
D gene: TRBD1
clone size: -
CDR3 length: 17

CDR3 DNA: TGCGCCAGCAGCTTGGCCTTGGGGCGCGAGCAGTACTTC
CDR3 protein: CASSLALGREQYF
J gene: TRBJ2-7
V gene: TRBV5-1
D gene: -
clone size: -
CDR3 length: 13

CDR3 DNA: TGTGCCAGCAGCCCCCAGCGGGGAAGTTACAATGAGCAGTTCTTC
CDR3 protein: CASSPQRGSYNEQFF
J gene: TRBJ2-1
V gene: TRBV11-2
D gene: TRBD2
clone size: -
CDR3 length: 15

CDR3 DNA: TGTGCCAGCAGTTCCCCCTGGGGGGTGGCGCAAGAGACCCAGTACTTC
CDR3 protein: CASSSPWGVAQETQYF
J gene: TRBJ2-5
V gene: TRBV28
D gene: -
clone size: -
CDR3 length: 16

CDR3 DNA: TGTGCCAGCGCAATACAGGGGGCACTTACTGAAGCTTTCTTT
CDR3 protein: CASAIQGALTEAFF
J gene: TRBJ1-1
V gene: TRBV18
D gene: TRBD1
clone size: -
CDR3 length: 14

CDR3 DNA: TGTGCCACCAGCGGACGGTTTGGGGCGGGGTCCTCCTACGAGCAGTACTTC
CDR3 protein: CATSGRFGAGSSYEQYF
J gene: TRBJ2-7
V gene: TRBV15
D gene: -
clone size: -
CDR3 length: 17

CDR3 DNA: TGCAGCGTTACCCCTGGACAGTTCGCTGAAGCTTTCTTT
CDR3 protein: CSVTPGQFAEAFF
J gene: TRBJ1-1
V gene: TRBV29-1
D gene: -
clone size: -
CDR3 length: 13

CDR3 DNA: TGTGCCAGCAGGGACAGGGGGGTGTATGGCTACACCTTC
CDR3 protein: CASRDRGVYGYTF
J gene: TRBJ1-2
V gene: TRBV6-5
D gene: TRBD1
clone size: -
CDR3 length: 13

CDR3 DNA: TGCGCCCGCAGCGGCGGGGGGGCCTACGAGCAGTACTTC
CDR3 protein: CARSGGGAYEQYF
J gene: TRBJ2-7
V gene: TRBV5-1
D gene: TRBD2
clone size: once
CDR3 length: 13

CDR3 DNA: TGCGCCAGCAGCCAAGATAAATTGGGACTTGGGACCCAGCATTTT
CDR3 protein: CASSQDKLGLGTQHF
J gene: TRBJ1-5
V gene: TRBV4-1
D gene: -
clone size: -
CDR3 length: 15

CDR3 DNA: TGTGCCAGCAGCTTCTACACTGAAGCTTTCTTT
CDR3 protein: CASSFYTEAFF
J gene: TRBJ1-1
V gene: TRBV11-2
D gene: -
clone size: -
CDR3 length: 11

CDR3 DNA: TGCGCCAGCAGCTCTCGGGCCGGGGTAGGGAACATTCAGTACTTC
CDR3 protein: CASSSRAGVGNIQYF
J gene: TRBJ2-4
V gene: TRBV5-1
D gene: -
clone size: few
CDR3 length: 15

CDR3 DNA: TGTGCCAGCAGTTTAGGAGGATGGGCCCAGCATTTT
CDR3 protein: CASSLGGWAQHF
J gene: TRBJ1-5
V gene: TRBV12-3/TRBV12-4
D gene: -
clone size: -
CDR3 length: 12

CDR3 DNA: TGTGCCAGTAGCGGTGCGGGGGCAGGGGATTCTGGAAACACCATATATTTT
CDR3 protein: CASSGAGAGDSGNTIYF
J gene: TRBJ1-3
V gene: TRBV19
D gene: -
clone size: -
CDR3 length: 17

CDR3 DNA: TGTGCCAGCAGCTCCTTTAAAGGGGCGCCCTCATCTAACTATGGCTACACCTTC
CDR3 protein: CASSSFKGAPSSNYGYTF
J gene: TRBJ1-2
V gene: TRBV7-6
D gene: -
clone size: -
CDR3 length: 18